A selection of T cell receptor beta chains follows, all from one sample in a study of CD8+ T cells in alopecia areata. The protocol was immunoSEQ multiplex PCR, while the TCRdb copy is restricted to in-frame clones and leaves out a portion. This table holds about 110,000 clones, approximately 50% found once. The source material was NKG2D-low CD8+ T cells sorted from blood. These receptors were collected from a human donor with alopecia areata. The CDR3 runs from the conserved cysteine through the conserved F or W. D genes are given only for firm matches. Clone size is given for some rows only: seen once, a few or many times, or a class if the clone is expanded.

v_call	d_call	j_call	clone_size	cdr3_nt	cdr3_aa
TRBV4-1	.	TRBJ2-7	.	TGCGCCAGCAGCCAAGAACACGAGCAGTACTTC	CASSQEHEQYF
TRBV27	.	TRBJ1-2	once	TGTGCCAGCAGTCGGGTTTGGAGCCTTAACTATGGCTACACCTTC	CASSRVWSLNYGYTF
TRBV27	.	TRBJ2-5	.	TGTGCCAGCAGTTTCGAGGCTGGACAGACGGAGACCCAGTACTTC	CASSFEAGQTETQYF
TRBV5-1	.	TRBJ2-1	.	TGCGCCAGCAGCCCAAGCGGGCTGTCCTACAATGAGCAGTTCTTC	CASSPSGLSYNEQFF
TRBV5-6	TRBD1	TRBJ1-4	.	TGTGCCAGCAGCCTGGGACAGGGAGACGAAAAACTGTTTTTT	CASSLGQGDEKLFF
TRBV7-9	.	TRBJ2-5	.	TGTGCCAGCAGCACCCCGACAGAGCCAGAAGAGACCCAGTACTTC	CASSTPTEPEETQYF
TRBV18	TRBD1	TRBJ2-1	.	TGTGCCAGCTCACCAAGGACAGGGGTTCATGAGCAGTTCTTC	CASSPRTGVHEQFF
TRBV13	.	TRBJ1-1	few	TGTGCCAGCAGCTTGAGTGACACTGAAGCTTTCTTT	CASSLSDTEAFF
TRBV28	.	TRBJ2-5	.	TGTGCCAGCAGTTTGGTTACAGGGCAAAAGACCCAGTACTTC	CASSLVTGQKTQYF
TRBV6-5	.	TRBJ1-5	.	TGTGCCAGCAGTTACTATAGCAATCAGCCCCAGCATTTT	CASSYYSNQPQHF
TRBV9	.	TRBJ1-2	.	TGTGCCAGCAGCGTAGTCGGCAACTATGGCTACACCTTC	CASSVVGNYGYTF
TRBV30	.	TRBJ2-1	.	TGTGCCTGGAGTGTAGAAAGTTGGGACAATGAGCAGTTCTTC	CAWSVESWDNEQFF
TRBV29-1	.	TRBJ1-1	few	TGCAGCGTTGAGAGAGCCAGAATTGAAGCTTTCTTT	CSVERARIEAFF
TRBV28	.	TRBJ2-7	.	TGTGCCAGCAGTTGGAGAGGGGTGTTTGGACACGAGCAGTACTTC	CASSWRGVFGHEQYF
TRBV7-9	TRBD1	TRBJ1-2	.	TGTGCCAGCAGCTTATCAGGGACAGGGGGCGTCTATGGCTACACCTTC	CASSLSGTGGVYGYTF
TRBV28	.	TRBJ2-7	once	TGTGCCAGCAGTCTCGGGAGTAACTACGAGCAGTACTTC	CASSLGSNYEQYF
TRBV12-5	.	TRBJ2-2	.	TGTGCTAGTGGCCCGTGGGCAGCCAACACCGGGGAGCTGTTTTTT	CASGPWAANTGELFF
TRBV2	.	TRBJ1-5	once	TGTGCCAGCAGTGAAGCATTAAGCAATCAGCCCCAGCATTTT	CASSEALSNQPQHF
TRBV28	TRBD2	TRBJ2-5	.	TGTGCCAGCGGCCTCCTAGCGGGAAATCAAGAGACCCAGTACTTC	CASGLLAGNQETQYF
TRBV27	.	TRBJ2-1	.	TGTGCCAGCAGTACCTACAATGAGCAGTTCTTC	CASSTYNEQFF
TRBV29-1	.	TRBJ2-7	.	TGCAGCGTTGAAGTAGCAGACTACGAGCAGTACTTC	CSVEVADYEQYF
TRBV27	.	TRBJ1-1	.	TGTGCCAGCAGTTTATACAGGAACACTGAAGCTTTCTTT	CASSLYRNTEAFF
TRBV4-1	.	TRBJ2-3	.	TGCGCCAGCAGCCAAGAACCCGGACCTAGCACAGATACGCAGTATTTT	CASSQEPGPSTDTQYF
TRBV23-1	.	TRBJ1-4	.	TGCGCCAGCAGTCAGGCAGGGCGGGGTGAAAAACTGTTTTTT	CASSQAGRGEKLFF
TRBV7-9	TRBD1	TRBJ2-5	.	TGTGCCAGCAGCTTTTCGGGACAGGGTCGGGAGACCCAGTACTTC	CASSFSGQGRETQYF
TRBV9	.	TRBJ2-7	.	TGTGCCAGCAGCGCCGACTCCTACGAGCAGTACTTC	CASSADSYEQYF
TRBV27	.	TRBJ2-3	once	TGTGCCACCGGGTCACGGCTTGCGCAGTATTTT	CATGSRLAQYF
TRBV30	.	TRBJ1-1	once	TGTGCCTGGACGAAGTCAGGGGACACTGAAGCTTTCTTT	CAWTKSGDTEAFF
TRBV5-1	TRBD1	TRBJ2-7	few	TGCGCCAGCAGCGGTAGCCGGACAGGCCCCTACGAGCAGTACTTC	CASSGSRTGPYEQYF
TRBV5-4	.	TRBJ2-3	few	TGTGCCAGCAGCTTTTACCCAGATACGCAGTATTTT	CASSFYPDTQYF
TRBV13	.	TRBJ1-1	few	TGTGCCAGCAGCTCAGAGAGGGGAGGAGAGGTCTTT	CASSSERGGEVF
TRBV27	.	TRBJ2-5	.	TGTGCCAGCAGTTTGGACAGTTACCAAGAGACCCAGTACTTC	CASSLDSYQETQYF
TRBV19	TRBD1	TRBJ1-5	.	TGTGCCAGTCAATATGGGACAGGGAATCAGCCCCAGCATTTT	CASQYGTGNQPQHF
TRBV29-1	TRBD1	TRBJ2-1	.	TGCAGCGTTGAAGAAGGCAGACAGGGGGGAGACAATGAGCAGTTCTTC	CSVEEGRQGGDNEQFF
TRBV19	.	TRBJ1-2	.	TGTGCCAGTCTATCCGGGACAAGTCGGGGCTACACCTTC	CASLSGTSRGYTF
TRBV27	.	TRBJ2-7	.	TGTGCCAGCAGTTTGAGGATAACCTACGAGCAGTACTTC	CASSLRITYEQYF
TRBV15	.	TRBJ2-1	.	TGTGCCACCAGCAGGGACAGAAGCAATGAGCAGTTCTTC	CATSRDRSNEQFF
TRBV5-1	.	TRBJ2-7	.	TGCGCCAGCAGCTTGGCGGGACGCGACGAGCAGTACTTC	CASSLAGRDEQYF
TRBV27	TRBD1	TRBJ2-7	.	TGTGCCAGCAGTCAGGACAGGGTTGACGAGCAGTACTTC	CASSQDRVDEQYF
TRBV19	.	TRBJ1-1	few	TGTGCCAGCAGTACTACAGGTGGGAGAGCTTTCTTT	CASSTTGGRAFF
TRBV7-6	.	TRBJ1-5	.	TGTGCCAGCAGCTTAATGGAGTCGTCGGGGACCGATTTGCCCCAGCATTTT	CASSLMESSGTDLPQHF
TRBV14	TRBD2	TRBJ2-5	.	TGTGCCAGCAGCCTAGCGGGAGTGAGGGAGACCCAGTACTTC	CASSLAGVRETQYF
TRBV7-9	.	TRBJ2-5	.	TGTGCCAGCAGCTTGATGGAGACCCAGTACTTC	CASSLMETQYF
TRBV7-8	TRBD1	TRBJ2-7	once	TGTGCCAGCAGCTACCGGGACAGGGTCCACGAGCAGTACTTC	CASSYRDRVHEQYF
TRBV6-1	.	TRBJ2-7	.	TGTGCCAGCAGTGGGTGGATGCCAGCCTACGAGCAGTACTTC	CASSGWMPAYEQYF
TRBV9	.	TRBJ2-7	once	TGTGCCAGCAGCGGCGCCGGAGGGAACGAGCAGTACTTC	CASSGAGGNEQYF
TRBV28	TRBD1	TRBJ2-7	few	TGTGCCAGCAGTTTCGACAGGGGCGAGCAGTACTTC	CASSFDRGEQYF
TRBV29-1	.	TRBJ1-1	.	TGCAGCGTTGACCGGAACACTGAAGCTTTCTTT	CSVDRNTEAFF
TRBV5-6	.	TRBJ2-1	few	TGTGCCAGCAGTAACTCTGATGAGCAGTTCTTC	CASSNSDEQFF
TRBV5-1	.	TRBJ1-1	.	TGCGCCAGCAGCCTGGACCAGGGAATGAACACTGAAGCTTTCTTT	CASSLDQGMNTEAFF